This T cell receptor (beta chain) was identified in a study of blood T cell repertoires in COVID-19. Looking at the study overall: Both acute and convalescent COVID-19 samples were obtained from the United States, Italy and Spain. Nucleic acid was either cDNA or gDNA, and it came from T cells, B-cell-depleted T cells, or PBMCs.

In the study's own analysis: Estimates of nucleated cell counts were drawn from the amplification of reference gene primers. Using immunoSEQ multiplex PCR, the repertoire was profiled, and TCRdb retains in-frame clones only, with some absent. Clonal size and the V and J genes are those of that table, whereas D and trimming came from the DNA. The repertoire holds 120,000 to 150,000 clones, with 80% to 90% as singletons. V gave up 9 bases and J gave up 11 bases, with 11 bases separating them. The CDR3 is 10 residues long. The chain has TRBV6-7 and TRBJ1-5; D is unresolved. TRBV6-7 is annotated as an ORF whose role is uncertain. The clonotype was recovered from a woman aged 45-65 years with acute or convalescent COVID-19. The sequencing input was peripheral blood. The CDR3 is CARRFHAQHF. The CDR3 region has the DNA TGTGCCAGGCGGTTCCACGCCCAGCATTTT.